This T cell receptor beta chain was recovered during a study of CD8 T cells in Susac syndrome. Random hexamers were used to reverse transcribe the RNA input (about 0.5 to 1 ug). TCRdb redid the calling of the immunoSEQ multiplex PCR reads with MiXCR, one entry per CDR3 protein. This sample has approximately 200,000 distinct CDR3 sequences, with around nine tenths found just once. CDR1 and CDR2 (germline): MNHNY, SVGAGI (reference sequence). V lost 6 bases, J lost 0 bases, and 8 bases lay in between. This CDR3 comprises 13 residues. Sequencing input: CD8+ T cells from PBMCs. The receptor was derived from a human donor with multiple sclerosis. The chain combines TRBV6-6 with TRBJ1-1; D is uncertain. This CDR3 is CASRYQMNTEAFF. For the CDR3, the DNA is TGTGCCAGCAGATATCAAATGAACACTGAAGCTTTCTTT.